The rows below give T cell receptor beta chains drawn from one sample of a study of blood T cell repertoires in COVID-19. The protocol was immunoSEQ multiplex PCR, while the TCRdb copy is restricted to in-frame clones and leaves out a portion. The sample has about 46,000 clones; 86% are singletons. The material sequenced was PBMCs or T cells enriched from blood (not recorded which). These receptors were taken from a woman in her forties or fifties who had recovered from COVID-19. Both conserved end residues are part of each CDR3. The D gene is left open where the match is weak. Size values are once, few and many counts, or a class for expanded clones, and some rows have none.

D	V	J	size	DNA	CDR3
TRBD2	TRBV7-2	TRBJ2-2	.	TGTGCCAGCAGCTTATCTCCTAGCGGGAACACCGGGGAGCTGTTTTTT	CASSLSPSGNTGELFF
.	TRBV28	TRBJ2-5	.	TGTGCCAGCACCTCTGGAGCTAAAGAGACCCAGTACTTC	CASTSGAKETQYF
TRBD1	TRBV2	TRBJ1-1	.	TGTGCCAGCAGTTATACAGGGGCCGAGGGAGCTTTCTTT	CASSYTGAEGAFF
.	TRBV28	TRBJ1-1	.	TGTGCCAGCGCTCGCGGGTCCGACACTGAAGCTTTCTTT	CASARGSDTEAFF
.	TRBV28	TRBJ2-3	.	TGTGCCAGCAGTCTACCTATGGGGCGGAGAACCACAGATACGCAGTATTTT	CASSLPMGRRTTDTQYF
.	TRBV19	TRBJ1-5	few	TGTGCCAGTAGTACTTCAGGGGAAGGAGTCTACGGTTGGAGCAATCAGCCCCAGCATTTT	CASSTSGEGVYGWSNQPQHF
.	TRBV25-1	TRBJ2-1	.	TGTGCCAGCACCCGAGGGGGGGGCATCTACAATGAGCAGTTCTTC	CASTRGGGIYNEQFF
.	TRBV9	TRBJ2-3	.	TGTGCCAGCAGCTTAACTAGCACAGATACGCAGTATTTT	CASSLTSTDTQYF
.	TRBV28	TRBJ2-7	few	TGTGCCAGCAGTTCCTCGGGGAGATCCTACGAGCAGTACTTC	CASSSSGRSYEQYF
.	TRBV3-1/TRBV3-2	TRBJ2-5	.	TGTGCCAGCAGCCCCAGGGGTTTAGGAGAGACCCAGTACTTC	CASSPRGLGETQYF
TRBD1	TRBV5-1	TRBJ2-2	.	TGCGCCAGCAGCGCCGGGACAGTGAACACCGGGGAGCTGTTTTTT	CASSAGTVNTGELFF
.	TRBV12-3/TRBV12-4	TRBJ2-3	.	TGTGCCAGCAGCGGGGGTTATGGGGATACGCAGTATTTT	CASSGGYGDTQYF
TRBD1	TRBV7-2	TRBJ1-5	.	TGTGCCAGCAGTCCTGGGACAGGGAGTGGGCCCCAGCATTTT	CASSPGTGSGPQHF
.	TRBV18	TRBJ2-5	.	TGTGCCAGCTCATCAGAACAGGGCCAAGAGACCCAGTACTTC	CASSSEQGQETQYF
TRBD2	TRBV19	TRBJ2-1	.	TGTGCCAGTACCCTAGGGAGCGGGAGGGCCTATGAGCAGTTCTTC	CASTLGSGRAYEQFF
.	TRBV7-2	TRBJ1-4	once	TGTGCCAGCAGCTTATTCGGGGGAGAAAAACTGTTTTTT	CASSLFGGEKLFF
TRBD2	TRBV28	TRBJ2-7	.	TGTGCCAGCAGTGCGACTAGCGGGAGGTTCTACGAGCAGTACTTC	CASSATSGRFYEQYF
.	TRBV11-2	TRBJ2-3	.	TGTGCCAGCAGCTTGGGGACTCCCAGCACAGATACGCAGTATTTT	CASSLGTPSTDTQYF
.	TRBV6-1	TRBJ1-4	once	TGTGCCAGCAGTGACAAACAGGCAGGGAATGAAAAACTGTTTTTT	CASSDKQAGNEKLFF
.	TRBV30	TRBJ1-3	once	TGTGCCTGGGGTACAGGGACGGGAAACACCATATATTTT	CAWGTGTGNTIYF
TRBD1	TRBV28	TRBJ1-1	.	TGTGCCACCCACCGCACCGGGACAGCAAACAGAGCTTTCTTT	CATHRTGTANRAFF
TRBD2	TRBV2	TRBJ2-7	.	TGTGCCAGCAGTCCCCGGGGAGCGGGAGGGCCCCACGAGCAGTACTTC	CASSPRGAGGPHEQYF
.	TRBV5-1	TRBJ2-3	.	TGCGCCAGCAGCTTGGCCTTTTTAGCGGTGATGGGGACAGATACGCAGTATTTT	CASSLAFLAVMGTDTQYF
.	TRBV10-3	TRBJ1-4	.	TGTGCCATCAGCGTCAGGGCAAATGAAAAACTGTTTTTT	CAISVRANEKLFF
TRBD1	TRBV19	TRBJ1-1	few	TGTGCCAGTAAACGAGTGTGGCAGGGGGACTTAGAAGCTTTCTTT	CASKRVWQGDLEAFF
TRBD1	TRBV5-1	TRBJ2-2	.	TGCGCCAGCAGCCCGGTAGTTAGGGGGCCGGAGACCGGGGAGCTGTTTTTT	CASSPVVRGPETGELFF
.	TRBV5-6	TRBJ2-7	.	TGTGCCAGCGGGCAGGGCTCTTACGAGCAGTACTTC	CASGQGSYEQYF
.	TRBV5-5	TRBJ2-1	.	TGTGCCAGCAGCTTTCGGGACAACTCCTACAATGAGCAGTTCTTC	CASSFRDNSYNEQFF
.	TRBV19	TRBJ1-4	.	TGTGCCAGTAGTGTGGGCGCCACCGGTGAAAAACTGTTTTTT	CASSVGATGEKLFF
TRBD1	TRBV6-5	TRBJ2-3	.	TGTGCCAGCAGTCAGGGACAGAGAGATACGCAGTATTTT	CASSQGQRDTQYF
.	TRBV10-3	TRBJ1-1	.	TGTGCCATCAGTGTTCAGGGGAACACTGAAGCTTTCTTT	CAISVQGNTEAFF
.	TRBV19	TRBJ2-6	.	TGTGCCAGTAGTATGCAACTGTTGGGGGCCAACGTCCTGACTTTC	CASSMQLLGANVLTF
.	TRBV5-8	TRBJ2-7	.	TGTGCCAGCAGGTTACTACAGGGAATCTACGAGCAGTACTTC	CASRLLQGIYEQYF
TRBD1	TRBV5-1	TRBJ2-7	.	TGCGCCAGCAGCTATTCGGGACAGCCGGACTACGAGCAGTACTTC	CASSYSGQPDYEQYF
TRBD1	TRBV11-2	TRBJ2-7	.	TGTGCCAGCAGCCCAGCCCTACTAGGACAGGGGACAAACTCCTACGAGCAGTACTTC	CASSPALLGQGTNSYEQYF
.	TRBV27	TRBJ2-5	.	TGTGCCAGCAGTCTAGGTCTCGGGGGGCCGGGAGAGACCCAGTACTTC	CASSLGLGGPGETQYF
TRBD1	TRBV7-2	TRBJ2-3	.	TGTGCCAGCAGCACCCGGACAGGGGGCGCCCCCGATACGCAGTATTTT	CASSTRTGGAPDTQYF
.	TRBV5-1	TRBJ2-3	.	TGCGCCAGCAGCTTGGGACAAGACACAGATACGCAGTATTTT	CASSLGQDTDTQYF
TRBD1	TRBV18	TRBJ1-2	.	TGTGCCAGCTCACCAGGGACAGGGAGCCACACCTATGGCTACACCTTC	CASSPGTGSHTYGYTF
.	TRBV5-6	TRBJ2-2	.	TGTGCCAGCAGCTTTTCAGGGGCGCCGAACACCGGGGAGCTGTTTTTT	CASSFSGAPNTGELFF
.	TRBV18	TRBJ2-6	.	TGTGCCAGCTCACAGACATCCTCATCTGGGGCCAACGTCCTGACTTTC	CASSQTSSSGANVLTF
TRBD2	TRBV24-1	TRBJ2-5	.	TGTGCCACCAGTGATTTTTCGGGGGGTCTTGAGACCCAGTACTTC	CATSDFSGGLETQYF
TRBD1	TRBV28	TRBJ1-5	.	TGTGCCAGCATCCTACAGGGGAATAGCAATCAGCCCCAGCATTTT	CASILQGNSNQPQHF
TRBD2	TRBV7-6	TRBJ2-1	.	TGTGCCAGCAGCAATGGACTAGCGGGAACTGATGAGCAGTTCTTC	CASSNGLAGTDEQFF
.	TRBV7-2	TRBJ2-3	.	TGTGCCAGCAGCTTAGGGCGGTCCACAGATACGCAGTATTTT	CASSLGRSTDTQYF
TRBD1	TRBV28	TRBJ1-2	.	TGTGCCAGCAGTCCGCGTCGGGACAGGGGGCTATATGGCTACACCTTC	CASSPRRDRGLYGYTF
.	TRBV5-1	TRBJ2-7	.	TGCGCCAGCAGCTTGCGCGTAAGCGAGGACGAGCAGTACTTC	CASSLRVSEDEQYF
TRBD2	TRBV6-2/TRBV6-3	TRBJ2-1	.	TGTGCCAGCAGTTACTCCCACCTAAGCGGGGACTCCTACAATGAGCAGTTCTTC	CASSYSHLSGDSYNEQFF
TRBD1	TRBV6-5	TRBJ1-3	.	TGTGCCAGCAGTTACGGGACAGGGAGCTCTGGAAACACCATATATTTT	CASSYGTGSSGNTIYF
.	TRBV4-3	TRBJ2-2	.	TGCGCCAGCAGCCATCTGACTAGTACCGGGGAGCTGTTTTTT	CASSHLTSTGELFF